The 29 T cell receptor beta chains reported below all come from one sample, sequenced in a study of beta chain features in type 1 diabetes. Every bit of the isolated RNA underwent reverse transcription, so sequencing read expressed TCRB transcripts. Method: immunoSEQ multiplex PCR; TCRdb's copy keeps in-frame clones and lacks some. The table lists about 350,000 clones, 15% to 20% of them singletons. The sample was naive CD4+ T cells from blood. These receptors all stem from a woman in her late teens or twenties in good health.

The chain uses TRBV2 and TRBJ1-5; TRBD1 is a possible D gene (6 bases). The CDR3 extends over 15 amino acids. Deletions cut 6 bases from V and 6 bases from J, with 18 bases between. Germline CDR1 and CDR2: SNHLY and FYNNEI. The CDR3 bases are TGTGCCAGCAGGGACGGGGCAGGGGTTGGTCAGCCCCAGCATTTT. It yields the protein CASRDGAGVGQPQHF.

The chain is built from TRBV9 and TRBJ1-2; D ambiguous. This CDR3 is built from 14 residues. The V gene lost 4 bases and the J gene lost 4 bases, with 14 bases spanning the gap. Germline V gene data show CDR1 as SGDLS and CDR2 as YYNGEE. CDR3 in amino acids: CASSSGPYGYGYTF. The DNA for the CDR3 is TGTGCCAGCAGCTCTGGGCCTTACGGCTATGGCTACACCTTC. Variable domain in full (rest from reference TRBV9 and TRBJ1-2): DSGVTQTPKHLITATGQRVTLRCSPRSGDLSVYWYQQSLDQGLQFLIQYYNGEERAKGNILERFSAQQFPDLHSELNLSSLELGDSALYFCASSSGPYGYGYTFGSGTRLTVV.

This clone was observed a handful of times. The rearrangement joins TRBV30 to TRBJ2-7; D perhaps matches TRBD2 (6 bases). This CDR3 contains 13 residues. Germline CDR1 is GTSNPN and CDR2 is SVGIG (reference sequence). V was pared by 4 bases and J by 3 bases, with 13 bases between. CDR3 in amino acids: CAWTGGVRYEQYF. DNA of the CDR3: TGTGCCTGGACTGGCGGGGTTCGCTACGAGCAGTACTTC.

The genes are TRBV5-1 and TRBJ1-6; maybe TRBD1 (6 bases). V was pared by 0 bases and J by 11 bases, with 15 bases between. In germline, CDR1 is SGHRS, CDR2 YFSETQ. This CDR3 region has 15 residues. CDR3 sequence: CASSLEGGRSAPLHF. CDR3 sequence (DNA): TGCGCCAGCAGCTTGGAAGGGGGAAGGTCTGCACCCCTCCACTTT.

In this sample, this clone turned up a few times. The chain links TRBV6-6 to TRBJ2-5; 8 bases map to TRBD1. This CDR3 contains 14 residues. Germline assignment: CDR1 MNHNY and CDR2 SVGAGI (reference sequence). The trim removed 5 bases at V and 3 bases at J, leaving 5 bases unmatched. The CDR3 coding sequence is TGTGCCAGCAGTCCCAGGGGGCCGAAAGAGACCCAGTACTTC. Amino acid sequence: CASSPRGPKETQYF.

The chain recombines TRBV7-2 with TRBJ1-4, with no clear D. The germline V and J ends were trimmed by 2 bases and 0 bases, with 7 bases remaining between them. Germline CDR1 is SGHTA and CDR2 is FQGNSA. CDR3 length: 15 residues. Here the CDR3 reads CASSLRGATNEKLFF. The CDR3 DNA follows: TGTGCCAGCAGCTTAAGAGGTGCAACTAATGAAAAACTGTTTTTT.

This clone came up a few times. The chain couples TRBV4-1 to TRBJ1-1; 8 positions agree with TRBD1. Germline CDR1 MGHRA, CDR2 YSYEKL. The CDR3 totals 16 residues. With 1 base clipped from V and 0 bases from J, the junction kept 4 bases outside the gene matches. The CDR3 here is CASSQARDRLNTEAFF. DNA for the CDR3: TGCGCCAGCAGCCAAGCCCGGGACAGGCTGAACACTGAAGCTTTCTTT.

The V call is TRBV29-1, the J call TRBJ1-5; TRBD1 matches at 9 bases. Trimming at V came to 3 bases and at J to 7 bases, leaving 4 bases not matched to a gene. Germline CDR1 SQVTM, CDR2 ANQGSEA. There are 13 residues in the CDR3. The CDR3 sequence is CSVETGGEQPQHF. As DNA, the CDR3 is TGCAGCGTTGAGACAGGGGGAGAGCAGCCCCAGCATTTT.

The chain employs TRBV23-1 and TRBJ1-5; perhaps TRBD1 as D (6 bases). TRBV23-1 is an ORF, with its function uncertain. This CDR3 spans 15 amino acids. The V end was cut by 7 bases, the J end by 4 bases, with 17 bases between. CDR3 protein: CASNLDRPDNQPQHF. Written as DNA, the CDR3 is TGCGCCAGCAACCTGGACAGACCAGATAATCAGCCCCAGCATTTT.

This clone was picked up a small number of times. V is TRBV6-5 and J is TRBJ2-5; a weak D match, TRBD2 (6 bases). Germline V lookup: CDR1 MNHEY, CDR2 SVGAGI. Between the trimmed V and J ends, which lost 4 bases and 1 base, there was a span of 13 bases. The CDR3 loop spans 15 amino acids. The CDR3 region is CASSSGGAGQETQYF. DNA of the CDR3: TGTGCCAGCAGTTCTGGGGGAGCGGGCCAAGAGACCCAGTACTTC.

The genes are TRBV15 and TRBJ2-7; maybe TRBD2 (5 bases). Germline assignment: CDR1 LNHNV and CDR2 YYDKDF (reference sequence). CDR3 length: 13 residues. Between the trimmed V and J ends, which lost 8 bases and 2 bases, there was a span of 13 bases. CDR3 sequence (DNA): TGTGCCACCGCCCAGGACTTGCCCTACGAGCAGTACTTC. This translates into CATAQDLPYEQYF.

The chain joins TRBV5-1 to TRBJ1-6, with D perhaps matching TRBD1 (6 bases). Germline V lookup: CDR1 SGHRS, CDR2 YFSETQ. The CDR3 runs to 15 residues. Deletions cut 7 bases from V and 6 bases from J, with 17 bases between. The CDR3 DNA follows: TGCGCCAGCGCCCCACAGGGAGACATTAATTCACCCCTCCACTTT. Its protein is CASAPQGDINSPLHF.

This chain uses TRBV7-8 with TRBJ2-2, with a tentative D call TRBD2 (7 bases). The V end lost 5 bases, the J end lost 5 bases, and 18 bases lay between the germline ends. This CDR3 region has 16 residues. The germline V gene has CDR1 SGHVS and CDR2 FQNEAQ. CDR3 sequence reads: CASSPLGGGRTGELFF. The DNA of the CDR3 is TGTGCCAGCAGCCCCTTGGGGGGCGGGAGAACCGGGGAGCTGTTTTTT.

The gene calls are TRBV7-2 and TRBJ2-3; 8 bases fit TRBD2. Germline V gene data show CDR1 as SGHTA and CDR2 as FQGNSA. The CDR3 is 16 residues long. V lost 0 bases, J lost 1 base, and 3 bases stayed unmatched. The CDR3 DNA is TGTGCCAGCAGCTTAGCGACTAGCGTCGGCACAGATACGCAGTATTTT. It specifies CASSLATSVGTDTQYF.

J is TRBJ2-1 and V is TRBV7-9, with 9 nucleotides matching TRBD2. This CDR3 is 15 amino acids long. The germline V gene encodes CDR1 SEHNR and CDR2 FQNEAQ (reference sequence). Trimming at V came to 5 bases and at J to 7 bases, leaving 9 bases not matched to a gene. The CDR3 coding sequence is TGTGCCAGCAGCCGTTTAGCGGGAGTGAGGAATGAGCAGTTCTTC. This gives the protein CASSRLAGVRNEQFF.

The CDR3 loop reads CASSSRSDMATEAFF. CDR3 in DNA: TGTGCCAGTAGTAGCCGATCCGACATGGCCACTGAAGCTTTCTTT. V gene TRBV19 combines with J gene TRBJ1-1; D is unresolved. V was clipped by 4 bases and J by 4 bases, with 16 bases between them. Germline V gene data show CDR1 as LNHDA and CDR2 as SQIVND (reference sequence). This CDR3 has 15 residues.

V is TRBV27 and J is TRBJ2-7, with D tentatively TRBD1 (5 bases). The V gene lost 1 base and the J gene lost 0 bases, with 13 bases spanning the gap. The germline CDR1 and CDR2 sequences are MNHEY and SMNVEV (reference sequence). This CDR3 contains 16 residues. The CDR3 loop is CASSLFGAGISYEQYF. The CDR3 coding sequence is TGTGCCAGCAGTTTATTTGGGGCAGGGATCTCCTACGAGCAGTACTTC.

The CDR3 sequence is CASSYSSGLYEQYF. The DNA for the CDR3 is TGTGCCAGCAGTTACTCGTCAGGATTATACGAGCAGTACTTC. V gene TRBV6-5 combines with J gene TRBJ2-7; D is unresolved. Trimming stripped 0 bases from V and 4 bases from J, with 10 bases between. Germline V lookup: CDR1 MNHEY, CDR2 SVGAGI. The CDR3 runs 14 residues.

V is TRBV5-1 and J is TRBJ1-1; the D gene is possibly TRBD1 (6 bases). V shed 5 bases and J shed 2 bases, with 10 bases lying between them. The CDR3 contains 13 residues. CDR1 and CDR2 (germline): SGHRS, YFSETQ. Here the CDR3 reads CASRRTVNTEAFF. The CDR3, as DNA: TGCGCCAGCAGACGGACAGTCAACACTGAAGCTTTCTTT.

In this sample, this clone turned up a few times. The chain has TRBV27 and TRBJ2-4; 7 nucleotides agree with TRBD1. The CDR3 totals 14 residues. Germline assignment: CDR1 MNHEY and CDR2 SMNVEV (reference sequence). J lost 10 bases, V lost 4 bases, and 10 bases had no gene match. The CDR3 sequence: CASSSRQGLGIQYF. The DNA for the CDR3 is TGTGCCAGCAGTTCAAGACAGGGCCTGGGGATTCAGTACTTC.

This clone was counted between two and nine times. The V and J genes are TRBV5-1 and TRBJ2-1, with D maybe TRBD1 (5 bases). The germline gives CDR1 SGHRS, CDR2 YFSETQ. CDR3 length: 16 residues. V dropped 0 bases and J dropped 4 bases, with 14 bases sitting between them. DNA for the CDR3: TGCGCCAGCAGCTTGGAAGGACACGGGTCTTACAATGAGCAGTTCTTC. Its translation is CASSLEGHGSYNEQFF.

V gene TRBV19 combines with J gene TRBJ2-3; maybe TRBD1 (6 bases). Germline CDR1 LNHDA, CDR2 SQIVND (reference sequence). CDR3 size: 14 residues. V lost 8 bases to trimming and J lost 2 bases, with 14 bases between them. The CDR3 sequence is CASRLQGFTDTQYF. Here the CDR3 DNA reads TGTGCCAGTCGTTTACAGGGATTCACAGATACGCAGTATTTT. The full variable domain, rest sourced from reference TRBV19 and TRBJ2-3, is DGGITQSPKYLFRKEGQNVTLSCEQNLNHDAMYWYRQDPGQGLRLIYYSQIVNDFQKGDIAEGYSVSREKKESFPLTVTSAQKNPTAFYLCASRLQGFTDTQYFGPGTRLTVL.

Remarks on this clone: Distinct nucleotide sequences in the sample also encode this CDR3. The chain joins TRBV30 to TRBJ1-1, with D maybe TRBD1 (6 bases). From germline, CDR1 is GTSNPN and CDR2 SVGIG (reference sequence). V shed 5 bases and J shed 1 base, with 8 bases lying between them. The CDR3 consists of 12 residues. CDR3 protein: CAWSQGNTEAFF. CDR3 DNA: TGTGCCTGGTCACAGGGGAACACTGAAGCTTTCTTT.

This clone was found a few times. This chain connects TRBV7-3 to TRBJ2-5; D possibly corresponds to TRBD1 (5 bases). This CDR3 has 13 residues. V shed 4 bases and J shed 1 base, with 7 bases lying between them. The germline V gene encodes CDR1 SGHTA and CDR2 FQGTGA. The CDR3 nucleotides read TGTGCCAGCAGCTCTAGGGGCCAAGAGACCCAGTACTTC. The encoded protein is CASSSRGQETQYF.

The rearrangement links TRBV5-6 to TRBJ2-2; D is perhaps TRBD2 (6 bases). In germline, CDR1 is SGHDT, CDR2 YYEEEE. V was clipped by 3 bases and J by 2 bases, with 14 bases between them. The CDR3 consists of 16 residues. CDR3 region: CASSSPGTSNTGELFF. CDR3 sequence (DNA): TGTGCCAGCAGCTCCCCCGGGACTTCTAACACCGGGGAGCTGTTTTTT.

V gene TRBV5-6 combines with J gene TRBJ1-5; no clear D. This CDR3 region has 13 residues. The V gene's germline CDR1 is SGHDT and CDR2 YYEEEE. V was pared by 6 bases and J by 6 bases, with 13 bases between. CDR3 bases: TGTGCCAGCACCCCTCGGGGTCGTCAGCCCCAGCATTTT. Its translation is CASTPRGRQPQHF.

The chain joins TRBV4-3 to TRBJ2-7, with a possible D match to TRBD2 (6 bases). The length of the CDR3 is 17 residues. In germline, CDR1 is LGHNA, CDR2 YSLEER. V was cut by 1 base and J by 5 bases, with 21 bases left in between. The CDR3 nucleotides are TGCGCCAGCAGCCAAGGTGTGGGACGGGGGAACTGGAACGAGCAGTACTTC. It translates to CASSQGVGRGNWNEQYF.

V usage is TRBV30 and J usage is TRBJ1-1, with D unclear. Germline lookup yields CDR1 GTSNPN and CDR2 SVGIG (reference sequence). CDR3 length equals 12 residues. The V and J ends lost 5 bases and 5 bases respectively, with 12 bases between them. This CDR3 is CAWGLPRTEAFF. Written as DNA, the CDR3 is TGTGCCTGGGGACTCCCGCGGACTGAAGCTTTCTTT.

This sequence joins TRBV5-1 and TRBJ2-1; 11 bases align to TRBD2. The CDR3 runs to 14 residues. Germline CDR1 and CDR2: SGHRS and YFSETQ. The trim removed 5 bases at V and 7 bases at J, leaving 5 bases unmatched. CDR3: CASRGTSGLNEQFF. CDR3 DNA sequence: TGCGCCAGCAGGGGGACTAGCGGACTTAATGAGCAGTTCTTC. Using reference TRBV5-1 and TRBJ2-1 for the parts outside the CDR3, the full variable domain is KAGVTQTPRYLIKTRGQQVTLSCSPISGHRSVSWYQQTPGQGLQFLFEYFSETQRNKGNFPGRFSGRQFSNSRSEMNVSTLELGDSALYLCASRGTSGLNEQFFGPGTRLTVL.